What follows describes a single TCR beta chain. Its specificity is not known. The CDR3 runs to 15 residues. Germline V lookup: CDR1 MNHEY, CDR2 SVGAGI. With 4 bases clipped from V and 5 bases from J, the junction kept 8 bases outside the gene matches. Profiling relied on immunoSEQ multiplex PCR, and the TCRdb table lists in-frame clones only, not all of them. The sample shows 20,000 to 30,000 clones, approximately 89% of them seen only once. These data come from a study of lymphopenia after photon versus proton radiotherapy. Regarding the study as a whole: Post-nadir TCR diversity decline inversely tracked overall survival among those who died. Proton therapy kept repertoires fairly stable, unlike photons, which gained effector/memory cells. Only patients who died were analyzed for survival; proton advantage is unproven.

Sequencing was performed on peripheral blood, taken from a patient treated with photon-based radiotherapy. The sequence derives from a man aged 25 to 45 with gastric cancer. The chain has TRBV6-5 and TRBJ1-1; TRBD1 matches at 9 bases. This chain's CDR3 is CASSLKQGAWTEAFF. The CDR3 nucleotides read TGTGCCAGCAGTTTGAAACAGGGGGCCTGGACTGAAGCTTTCTTT.